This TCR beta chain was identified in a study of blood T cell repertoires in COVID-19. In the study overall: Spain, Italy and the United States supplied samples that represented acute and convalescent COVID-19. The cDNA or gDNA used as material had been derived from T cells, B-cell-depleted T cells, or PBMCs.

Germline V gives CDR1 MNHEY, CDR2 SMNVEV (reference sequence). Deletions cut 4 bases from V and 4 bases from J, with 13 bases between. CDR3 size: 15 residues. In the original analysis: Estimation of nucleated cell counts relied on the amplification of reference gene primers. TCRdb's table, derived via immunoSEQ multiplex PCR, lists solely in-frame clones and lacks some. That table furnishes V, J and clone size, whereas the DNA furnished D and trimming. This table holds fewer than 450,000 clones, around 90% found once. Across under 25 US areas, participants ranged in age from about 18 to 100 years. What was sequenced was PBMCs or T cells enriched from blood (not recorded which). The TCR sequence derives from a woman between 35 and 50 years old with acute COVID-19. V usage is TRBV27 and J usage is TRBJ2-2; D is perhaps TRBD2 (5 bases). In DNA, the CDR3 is TGTGCCAGCAGTTCATCGTGGAGGTTCACCGGGGAGCTGTTTTTT. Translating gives CASSSSWRFTGELFF.